The 20 T cell receptor beta chains below were found in one sample sequenced in a study of CD8 T cells in Susac syndrome. Roughly 0.45 to 1 ug RNA was reverse transcribed with random hexamers. TCRdb reprocessed the immunoSEQ multiplex PCR reads via MiXCR and lists one record per CDR3 protein. The top ten hold over 0.08% of the sample, which has 180,000 or so distinct CDR3 sequences, approximately 94% seen once. The sample was CD4+ T cells from PBMCs. Receptors were obtained from a human donor in good health.

This chain connects TRBV7-2 to TRBJ2-7; no clear D. With 3 bases removed from V and 2 bases from J, the gap between germline ends came to 5 bases. Per the germline V gene, CDR1 is SGHTA and CDR2 is FQGNSA. This CDR3 region has 12 residues. The CDR3 sequence: CASSLMTYEQYF. In DNA, the CDR3 is TGTGCCAGCAGCTTGATGACCTACGAGCAGTACTTC. The full variable domain, in which reference TRBV7-2 and TRBJ2-7 provide the parts outside the CDR3, is GAGVSQSPSNKVTEKGKDVELRCDPISGHTALYWYRQSLGQGLEFLIYFQGNSAPDKSGLPSDRFSAERTGGSVSTLTIQRTQQEDSAVYLCASSLMTYEQYFGPGTRLTVT.

The genes are TRBV28 and TRBJ1-2; D uncertain. The CDR3 contains 12 residues. In germline, CDR1 is MDHEN, CDR2 SYDVKM. Trimming removed 7 bases at V and 8 bases at J, with 14 bases between. The CDR3 reads CASMGYQMGYTF. DNA for the CDR3: TGTGCCAGCATGGGGTATCAGATGGGCTACACCTTC.

The chain joins TRBV9 to TRBJ1-5; 7 nucleotides agree with TRBD1. The CDR3 sequence is 14 residues long. The ends lost 4 bases at V and 4 bases at J; junction bases unmatched: 5. Per germline, CDR1 SGDLS and CDR2 YYNGEE. Here the CDR3 DNA reads TGTGCCAGCAGCCCTCCGGGACAGAATCAGCCCCAGCATTTT. This codes for CASSPPGQNQPQHF.

This chain joins TRBV2 and TRBJ2-3, with D possibly TRBD2 on 5 matching bases. The germline gives CDR1 SNHLY, CDR2 FYNNEI. Trimming removed 2 bases at V and 7 bases at J, with 10 bases between. The CDR3 totals 13 residues. Written as DNA, the CDR3 is TGTGCCAGCAGTGAACTATCTAGCCATACGCAGTATTTT. Translated: CASSELSSHTQYF.

The CDR3 bases are TGCAGCGTTGGACCTGGGGACGAGCAGTACTTC. This encodes CSVGPGDEQYF. The gene calls are TRBV29-1 and TRBJ2-7; no clear D. The CDR3 has 11 amino acids. Germline assignment: CDR1 SQVTM and CDR2 ANQGSEA. The V and J ends lost 4 bases and 5 bases respectively, with 9 bases between them.

The chain recombines TRBV4-3 with TRBJ2-1, with 9 positions matching TRBD2. The CDR3 loop spans 17 amino acids. Germline-derived CDR1 and CDR2 are LGHNA and YSLEER. V gave up 4 bases and J gave up 5 bases; unmatched junction bases: 12. CDR3 sequence (DNA): TGCGCCAGCAGCCGCATGATGACTAGCGGAGAACACAATGAGCAGTTCTTC. It encodes CASSRMMTSGEHNEQFF.

The chain uses TRBV7-2 and TRBJ2-1; no clear D. The CDR3 is 14 residues long. Trimming stripped 5 bases from V and 0 bases from J, with 8 bases between. Germline V gene sequence: CDR1 SGHTA, CDR2 FQGNSA. The CDR3 reads CASSPVSSYNEQFF. In DNA form, the CDR3 reads TGTGCCAGCAGCCCCGTGAGCTCCTACAATGAGCAGTTCTTC.

This clonotype was seen only once. V gene TRBV11-3 combines with J gene TRBJ2-5, with D perhaps matching TRBD2 (6 bases). This CDR3 is 13 amino acids long. Trimming cost V 5 bases and J 5 bases, with 12 bases left between them. The germline V gene has CDR1 SGHNT and CDR2 YENEEA. Here the CDR3 reads CASSATGRETQYF. DNA of the CDR3: TGTGCCAGCAGCGCGACGGGGAGGGAGACCCAGTACTTC.

This chain joins TRBV12-3 or TRBV12-4 and TRBJ1-5, with 7 nucleotides matching TRBD1. Trimming took 2 bases from V and 3 from J; bases not matched to a gene: 4. The CDR3 is made up of 15 amino acids. CDR3 sequence: CASSLRDSINQPQHF. CDR3 sequence (DNA): TGTGCCAGCAGTTTAAGGGACAGCATCAATCAGCCCCAGCATTTT.

This chain connects TRBV27 to TRBJ2-3; D is possibly TRBD2 (6 bases). Germline assignment: CDR1 MNHEY and CDR2 SMNVEV (reference sequence). The germline V and J ends were trimmed by 3 bases and 2 bases, with 9 bases remaining between them. This CDR3 spans 14 amino acids. CDR3 in DNA: TGTGCCAGCAGTTTGTTAGCGGACACAGATACGCAGTATTTT. It translates to CASSLLADTDTQYF.

The V call is TRBV18, the J call TRBJ1-2; D may be TRBD1 (5 bases). Germline loops: CDR1 KGHSH, CDR2 LQKENI. V lost 6 bases to trimming and J lost 4 bases, with 9 bases between them. The CDR3 sequence is 12 residues long. CDR3 amino acids: CASSPDTYGYTF. In DNA, the CDR3 is TGTGCCAGCTCCCCGGACACCTATGGCTACACCTTC.

The genes are TRBV5-4 and TRBJ2-1, with D tentatively TRBD2 (6 bases). V lost 4 bases to trimming and J lost 0 bases, with 11 bases between them. The CDR3 is 15 residues long. The germline V gene has CDR1 SGHNT and CDR2 YYREEE (reference sequence). CDR3 bases: TGTGCCAGCAGCGTGGACGGGAGCTCCTACAATGAGCAGTTCTTC. Amino acids: CASSVDGSSYNEQFF. The entire variable domain, with the rest obtained from reference TRBV5-4 and TRBJ2-1, is as follows: ETGVTQSPTHLIKTRGQQVTLRCSSQSGHNTVSWYQQALGQGPQFIFQYYREEENGRGNFPPRFSGLQFPNYSSELNVNALELDDSALYLCASSVDGSSYNEQFFGPGTRLTVL.

The chain employs TRBV29-1 and TRBJ2-2, with D perhaps matching TRBD1 (6 bases). This CDR3 spans 14 amino acids. Per the germline V gene, CDR1 is SQVTM and CDR2 is ANQGSEA. With 4 bases removed from V and 4 bases from J, the gap between germline ends came to 13 bases. Here the CDR3 reads CSVGSGVRTGELFF. The CDR3 DNA reads TGCAGCGTTGGTTCAGGGGTGCGCACCGGGGAGCTGTTTTTT.

This chain uses TRBV28 with TRBJ2-1; TRBD2 agrees at 8 bases. J was trimmed by 6 bases and V by 5 bases; bases with no gene match: 9. Looked up from germline, CDR1 is MDHEN and CDR2 is SYDVKM. The CDR3 sequence is 15 residues long. The chain's CDR3 is CASSQPGLGFNEQFF. The CDR3 DNA reads as TGTGCCAGCAGTCAACCGGGACTAGGGTTCAATGAGCAGTTCTTC. The whole variable domain, remainder taken from reference TRBV28 and TRBJ2-1, is DVKVTQSSRYLVKRTGEKVFLECVQDMDHENMFWYRQDPGLGLRLIYFSYDVKMKEKGDIPEGYSVSREKKERFSLILESASTNQTSMYLCASSQPGLGFNEQFFGPGTRLTVL.

The chain combines TRBV30 with TRBJ1-2, with D possibly TRBD1 on 5 matching bases. The CDR3 extends over 14 amino acids. Trimming removed 2 bases at V and 4 bases at J, with 14 bases between. CDR1 and CDR2 (germline): GTSNPN, SVGIG (reference sequence). In nucleotides, the CDR3 is TGTGCCTGGAGTTTTTGGACAACGCCCTATGGCTACACCTTC. Protein sequence: CAWSFWTTPYGYTF.

This chain connects TRBV29-1 to TRBJ2-2; D unresolved. The CDR3 spans 12 residues. CDR1 and CDR2 from the germline V gene are SQVTM and ANQGSEA. V was shortened by 7 bases and J by 6 bases, with 12 bases between the two germline ends. The CDR3 sequence: CSGTFFSGELFF. In nucleotides, the CDR3 is TGCAGCGGAACCTTTTTCTCCGGGGAGCTGTTTTTT.

This chain uses TRBV5-4 with TRBJ1-3; D gene uncertain. The CDR3 extends over 12 amino acids. CDR1 is SGHNT, CDR2 YYREEE, per germline (reference sequence). V lost 2 bases and J lost 3, with 3 bases in between. The CDR3 DNA is TGTGCCAGCAGCTTTCTTGGAAACACCATATATTTT. Amino acid sequence: CASSFLGNTIYF.

This chain joins TRBV4-3 and TRBJ2-1; D possibly matches TRBD1 or TRBD2 (5 bases each). Trimming shortened V by 0 bases and J by 2 bases, and 17 bases separated the two germline ends. Germline values: CDR1 LGHNA, CDR2 YSLEER. The CDR3 is made up of 18 amino acids. CDR3 residues: CASSQDLPALGAYNEQFF. The CDR3 DNA follows: TGCGCCAGCAGCCAAGATCTCCCGGCTCTGGGGGCCTACAATGAGCAGTTCTTC.

The genes are TRBV20-1 and TRBJ1-1; the D is unclear. Germline V gene data show CDR1 as DFQATT and CDR2 as SNEGSKA (reference sequence). Trimming stripped 3 bases from V and 5 bases from J, with 13 bases between. The length of the CDR3 is 13 residues. The DNA for the CDR3 is TGCAGTGCTAGGGTGTGGAGCCAGACTGAAGCTTTCTTT. Encoded protein: CSARVWSQTEAFF.

V gene TRBV6-2 or TRBV6-3 combines with J gene TRBJ1-1, with a weak D call TRBD1 (6 bases). Trimming shortened V by 7 bases and J by 0 bases, and 12 bases separated the two germline ends. This CDR3 has 14 residues. The germline gives CDR1 MNHEY, CDR2 SVGEGT. The CDR3 here is CASTIHRVNTEAFF. DNA of the CDR3: TGTGCCAGCACCATCCACAGGGTGAACACTGAAGCTTTCTTT.